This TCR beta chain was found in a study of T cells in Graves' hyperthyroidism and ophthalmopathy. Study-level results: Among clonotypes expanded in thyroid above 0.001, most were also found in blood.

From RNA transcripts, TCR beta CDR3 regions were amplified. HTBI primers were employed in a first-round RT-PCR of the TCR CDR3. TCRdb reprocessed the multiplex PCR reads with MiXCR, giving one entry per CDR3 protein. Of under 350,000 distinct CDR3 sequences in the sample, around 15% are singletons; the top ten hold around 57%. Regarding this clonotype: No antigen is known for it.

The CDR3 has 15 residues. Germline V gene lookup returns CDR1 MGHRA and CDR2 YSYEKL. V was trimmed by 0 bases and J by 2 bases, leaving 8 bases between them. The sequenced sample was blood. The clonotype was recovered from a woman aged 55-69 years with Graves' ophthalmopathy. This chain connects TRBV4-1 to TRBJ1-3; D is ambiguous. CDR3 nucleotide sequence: TGCGCCAGCAGCCAAGACGGAGGGACTGGAAACACCATATATTTT. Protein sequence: CASSQDGGTGNTIYF.